The present entry profiles one TCR beta chain with its context. Its antigen is still unknown. The sample comes from a study of T cell repertoires in cytomegalovirus infection. Overall study context: Researchers turned to recently identified HLA-C-restricted CMV epitopes as well as well-studied HLA-B-restricted ones. A matching HLA type, together with CMV infection, was signaled by public TCR beta signatures.

CDR1 and CDR2 from the germline V gene are MNHEY and SMNVEV (reference sequence). The V and J ends lost 0 bases and 1 base respectively, with 9 bases between them. The CDR3 consists of 15 residues. One entry per CDR3 protein results from TCRdb running MiXCR on the reads. Of 650,000 to 900,000 distinct CDR3 sequences in the sample, almost 30% were seen once. Study-level results: HLA-C-restricted, CMV-specific TCR beta clonotypes were dominant ex vivo. Cumulative public TCR beta family frequency identified carriers of CMV plus the relevant HLA.

This receptor was obtained from a human donor in good health (CMV status not recorded). Some clones in this sample may be carry-over from other donors' samples. V usage is TRBV27 and J usage is TRBJ1-1; perhaps TRBD1 as D (5 bases). The sample here was cultured CD8+ T cells from PBMCs, taken from culture after CMV antigen stimulation. The CDR3, as DNA: TGTGCCAGCAGTTTATCGGTTAGGGGGAACACTGAAGCTTTCTTT. This translates into CASSLSVRGNTEAFF.